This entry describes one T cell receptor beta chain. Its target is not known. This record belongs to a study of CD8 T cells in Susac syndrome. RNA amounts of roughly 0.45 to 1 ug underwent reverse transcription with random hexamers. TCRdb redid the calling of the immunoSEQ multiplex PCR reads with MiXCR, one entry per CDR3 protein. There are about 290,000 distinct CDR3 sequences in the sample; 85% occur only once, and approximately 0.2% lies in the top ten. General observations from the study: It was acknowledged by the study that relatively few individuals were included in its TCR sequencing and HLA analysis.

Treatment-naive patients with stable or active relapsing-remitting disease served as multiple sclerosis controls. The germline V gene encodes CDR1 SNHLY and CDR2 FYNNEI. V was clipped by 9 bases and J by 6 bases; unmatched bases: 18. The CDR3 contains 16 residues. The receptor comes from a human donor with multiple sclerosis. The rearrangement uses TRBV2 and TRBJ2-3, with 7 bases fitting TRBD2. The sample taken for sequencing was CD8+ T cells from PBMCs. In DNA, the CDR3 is TGTGCCAGGATCGCGGGAGCGTATAATGAGTGGGATACGCAGTATTTT. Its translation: CARIAGAYNEWDTQYF.